This T cell receptor beta chain derives from a study of cytomegalovirus exposure and HLA in healthy donors. Study at large: Early release data held about 92 million unique TCRs from HLA-typed donors.

Germline CDR1 and CDR2: SGHDT and YYEEEE. The CDR3 length is 17 residues. V trimming: 4 bases; J trimming: 0 bases; junction bases outside the gene matches: 10. Whole-study findings and limits: Segments of the TCR beta V type were, in most cases, productive about 87% or about 30% of the time in an earlier analysis.

It was with 60 Vbeta and 13 Jbeta primers that the PCR ran. Sequenced by immunoSEQ multiplex PCR; TCRdb stores in-frame clones only, minus some. The sample has about 140,000 clones; around 78% are singletons. Comment on this clone: Its antigen remains unknown.

The clonotype comes from a woman aged 40 to 49 in good health and CMV-seropositive. The sample taken for sequencing was PBMCs. V and J are TRBV5-6 and TRBJ2-1, with 7 positions matching TRBD2. As DNA, the CDR3 is TGTGCCAGCAGCCTGGATTTAGGCGGGAGCTCCTACAATGAGCAGTTCTTC. Its protein product is CASSLDLGGSSYNEQFF.